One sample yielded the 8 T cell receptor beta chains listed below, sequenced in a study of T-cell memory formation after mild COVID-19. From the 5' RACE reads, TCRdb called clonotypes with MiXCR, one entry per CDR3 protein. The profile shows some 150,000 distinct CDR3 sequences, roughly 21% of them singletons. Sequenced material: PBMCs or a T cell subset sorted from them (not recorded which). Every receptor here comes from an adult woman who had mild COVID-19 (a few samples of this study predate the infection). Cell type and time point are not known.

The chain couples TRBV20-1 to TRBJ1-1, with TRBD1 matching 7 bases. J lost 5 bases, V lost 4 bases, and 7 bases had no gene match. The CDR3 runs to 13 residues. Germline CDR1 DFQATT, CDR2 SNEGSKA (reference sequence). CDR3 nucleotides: TGCAGTGCTACAAGACAGGGAGGGACTGAAGCTTTCTTT. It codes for CSATRQGGTEAFF.

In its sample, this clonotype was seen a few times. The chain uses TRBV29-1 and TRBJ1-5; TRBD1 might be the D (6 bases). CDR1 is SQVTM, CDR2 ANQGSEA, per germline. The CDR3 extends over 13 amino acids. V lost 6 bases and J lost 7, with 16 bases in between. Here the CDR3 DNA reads TGCAGCGTCACTCTGGGGGGCTGGCAGCCCCAGCATTTT. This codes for CSVTLGGWQPQHF.

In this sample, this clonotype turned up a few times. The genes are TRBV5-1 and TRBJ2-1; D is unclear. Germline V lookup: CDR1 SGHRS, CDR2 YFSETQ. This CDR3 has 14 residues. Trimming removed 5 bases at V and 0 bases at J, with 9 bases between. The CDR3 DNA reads TGCGCCAGCAGGGGCTTTCTCTCCTACAATGAGCAGTTCTTC. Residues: CASRGFLSYNEQFF.

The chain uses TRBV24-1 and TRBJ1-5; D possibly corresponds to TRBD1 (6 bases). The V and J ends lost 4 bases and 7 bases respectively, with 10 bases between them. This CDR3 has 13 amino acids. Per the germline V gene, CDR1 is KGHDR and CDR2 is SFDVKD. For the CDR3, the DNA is TGTGCCACCAGTGAACAGGGTGGACAGCCCCAGCATTTT. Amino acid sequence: CATSEQGGQPQHF.

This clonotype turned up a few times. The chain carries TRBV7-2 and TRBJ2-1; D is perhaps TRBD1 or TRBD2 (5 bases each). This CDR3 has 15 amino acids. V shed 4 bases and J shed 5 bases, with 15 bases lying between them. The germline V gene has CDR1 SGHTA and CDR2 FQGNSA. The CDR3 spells CASSSTGTVNNEQFF. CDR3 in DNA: TGTGCCAGCAGCTCAACCGGGACGGTCAACAATGAGCAGTTCTTC.

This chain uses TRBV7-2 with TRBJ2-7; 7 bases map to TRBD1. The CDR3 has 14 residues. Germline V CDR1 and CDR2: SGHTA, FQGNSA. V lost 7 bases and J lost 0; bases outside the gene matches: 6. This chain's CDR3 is CASTGDSISYEQYF. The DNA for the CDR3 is TGTGCCAGCACCGGGGACAGCATCTCCTACGAGCAGTACTTC.

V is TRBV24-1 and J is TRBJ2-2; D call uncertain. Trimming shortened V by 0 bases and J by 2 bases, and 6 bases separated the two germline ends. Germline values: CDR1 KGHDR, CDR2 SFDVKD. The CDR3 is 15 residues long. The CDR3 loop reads CATSDLVSNTGELFF. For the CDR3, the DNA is TGTGCCACCAGTGATTTGGTCAGCAACACCGGGGAGCTGTTTTTT.

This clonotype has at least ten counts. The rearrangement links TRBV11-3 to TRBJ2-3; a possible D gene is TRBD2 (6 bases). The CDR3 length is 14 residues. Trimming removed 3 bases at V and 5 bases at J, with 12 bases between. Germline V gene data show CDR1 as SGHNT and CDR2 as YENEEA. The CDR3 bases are TGTGCCAGCAGCTTCGTCGGGAGTGTAGATACGCAGTATTTT. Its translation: CASSFVGSVDTQYF. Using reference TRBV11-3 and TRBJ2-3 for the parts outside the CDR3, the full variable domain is EAGVVQSPRYKIIEKKQPVAFWCNPISGHNTLYWYLQNLGQGPELLIRYENEEAVDDSQLPKDRFSAERLKGVDSTLKIQPAELGDSAVYLCASSFVGSVDTQYFGPGTRLTVL.